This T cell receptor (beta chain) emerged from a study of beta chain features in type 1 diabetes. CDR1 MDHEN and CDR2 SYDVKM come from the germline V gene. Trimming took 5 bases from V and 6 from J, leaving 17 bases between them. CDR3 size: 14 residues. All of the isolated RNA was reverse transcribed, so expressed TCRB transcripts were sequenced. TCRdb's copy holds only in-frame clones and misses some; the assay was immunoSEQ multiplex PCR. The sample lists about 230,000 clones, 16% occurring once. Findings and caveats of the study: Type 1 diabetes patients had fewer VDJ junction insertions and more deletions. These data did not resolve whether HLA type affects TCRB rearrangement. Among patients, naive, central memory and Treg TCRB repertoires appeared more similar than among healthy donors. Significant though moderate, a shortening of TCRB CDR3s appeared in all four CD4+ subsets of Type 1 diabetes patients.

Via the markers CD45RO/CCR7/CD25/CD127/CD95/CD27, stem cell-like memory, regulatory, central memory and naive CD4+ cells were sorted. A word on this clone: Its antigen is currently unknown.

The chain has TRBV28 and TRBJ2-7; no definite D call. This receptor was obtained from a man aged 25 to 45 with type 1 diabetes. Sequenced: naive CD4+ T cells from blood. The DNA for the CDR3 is TGTGCCAGCAGTCCTGGTTTGTGGGCGGCCGAGCAGTACTTC. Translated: CASSPGLWAAEQYF. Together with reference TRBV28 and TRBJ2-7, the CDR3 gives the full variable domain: DVKVTQSSRYLVKRTGEKVFLECVQDMDHENMFWYRQDPGLGLRLIYFSYDVKMKEKGDIPEGYSVSREKKERFSLILESASTNQTSMYLCASSPGLWAAEQYFGPGTRLTVT.